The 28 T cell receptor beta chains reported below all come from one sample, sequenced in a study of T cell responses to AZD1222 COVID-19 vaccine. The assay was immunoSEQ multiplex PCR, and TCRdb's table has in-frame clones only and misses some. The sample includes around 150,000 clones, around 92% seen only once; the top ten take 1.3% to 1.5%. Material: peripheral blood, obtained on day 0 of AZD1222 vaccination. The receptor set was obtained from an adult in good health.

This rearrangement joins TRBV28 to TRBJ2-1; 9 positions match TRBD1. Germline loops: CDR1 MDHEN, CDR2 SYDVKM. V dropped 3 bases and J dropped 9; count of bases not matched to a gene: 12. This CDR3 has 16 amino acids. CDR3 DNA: TGTGCCAGCAGTTTCCCGGGACAGGGTTTATGGAGTGAGCAGTTCTTC. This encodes CASSFPGQGLWSEQFF.

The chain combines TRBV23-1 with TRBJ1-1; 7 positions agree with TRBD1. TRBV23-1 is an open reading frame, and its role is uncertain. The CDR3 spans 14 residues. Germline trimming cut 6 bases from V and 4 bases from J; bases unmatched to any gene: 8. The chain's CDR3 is CASSLQGGLTEAFF. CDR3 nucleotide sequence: TGCGCCAGCAGCCTCCAGGGGGGTCTCACTGAAGCTTTCTTT.

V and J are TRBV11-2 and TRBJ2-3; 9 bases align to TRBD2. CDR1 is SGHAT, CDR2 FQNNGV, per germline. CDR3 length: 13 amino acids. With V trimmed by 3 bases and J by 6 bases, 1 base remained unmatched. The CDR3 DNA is TGTGCCAGCAGCTTTGCGGGAGGGGATACGCAGTATTTT. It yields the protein CASSFAGGDTQYF. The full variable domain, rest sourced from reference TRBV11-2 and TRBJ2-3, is EAGVAQSPRYKIIEKRQSVAFWCNPISGHATLYWYQQILGQGPKLLIQFQNNGVVDDSQLPKDRFSAERLKGVDSTLKIQPAKLEDSAVYLCASSFAGGDTQYFGPGTRLTVL.

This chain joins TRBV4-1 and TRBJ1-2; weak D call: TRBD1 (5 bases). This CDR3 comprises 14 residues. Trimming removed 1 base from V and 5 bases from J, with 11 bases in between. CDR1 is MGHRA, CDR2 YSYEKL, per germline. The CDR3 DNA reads TGCGCCAGCAGCCAAGTCCCCAGGGAATATGGCTACACCTTC. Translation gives CASSQVPREYGYTF.

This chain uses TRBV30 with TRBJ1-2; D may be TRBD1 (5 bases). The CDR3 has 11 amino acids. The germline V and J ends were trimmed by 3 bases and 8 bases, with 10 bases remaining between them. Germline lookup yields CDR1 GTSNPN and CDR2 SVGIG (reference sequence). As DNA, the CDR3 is TGTGCCTGGAGCGGCAGGGTCGGCTACACCTTC. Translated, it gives CAWSGRVGYTF.

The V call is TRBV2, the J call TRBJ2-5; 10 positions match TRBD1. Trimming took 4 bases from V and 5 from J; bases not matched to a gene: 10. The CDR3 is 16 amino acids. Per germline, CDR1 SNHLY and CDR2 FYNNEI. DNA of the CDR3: TGTGCCAGCAGTGTTAGGGACAGGGGTTTGCAGGAGACCCAGTACTTC. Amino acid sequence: CASSVRDRGLQETQYF.

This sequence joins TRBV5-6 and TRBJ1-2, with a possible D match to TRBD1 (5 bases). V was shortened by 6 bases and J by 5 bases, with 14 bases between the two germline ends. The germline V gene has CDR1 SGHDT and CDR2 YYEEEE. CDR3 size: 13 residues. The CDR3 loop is CASTQAGGYGYTF. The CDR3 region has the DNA TGTGCCAGCACCCAAGCGGGGGGATATGGCTACACCTTC.

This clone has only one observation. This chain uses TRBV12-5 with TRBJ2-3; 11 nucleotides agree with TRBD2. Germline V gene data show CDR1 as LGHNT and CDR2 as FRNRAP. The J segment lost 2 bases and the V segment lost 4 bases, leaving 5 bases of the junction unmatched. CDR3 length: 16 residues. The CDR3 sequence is CASGSGTSGFTDTQYF. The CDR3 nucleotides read TGTGCTAGTGGTTCCGGGACTAGCGGATTCACAGATACGCAGTATTTT.

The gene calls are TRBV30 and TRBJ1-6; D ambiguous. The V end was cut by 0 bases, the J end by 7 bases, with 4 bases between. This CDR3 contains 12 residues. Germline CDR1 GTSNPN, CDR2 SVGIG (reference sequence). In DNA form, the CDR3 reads TGTGCCTGGAGTGTACCGAATTCACCCCTCCACTTT. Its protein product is CAWSVPNSPLHF.

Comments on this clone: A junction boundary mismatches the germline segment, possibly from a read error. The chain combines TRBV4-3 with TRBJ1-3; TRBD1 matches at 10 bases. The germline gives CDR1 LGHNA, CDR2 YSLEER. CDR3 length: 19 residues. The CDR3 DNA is TGCGCCACCAGCCGACGCCTTGCCGGGACAGGGGTCACTGGAAACACCATATATTTT. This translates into CATSRRLAGTGVTGNTIYF.

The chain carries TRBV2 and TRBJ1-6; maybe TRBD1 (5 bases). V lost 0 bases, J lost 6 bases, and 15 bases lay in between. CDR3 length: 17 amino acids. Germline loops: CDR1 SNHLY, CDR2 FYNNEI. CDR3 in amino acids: CASSEAPGWGGNSPLHF. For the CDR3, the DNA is TGTGCCAGCAGTGAAGCCCCGGGGTGGGGGGGTAATTCACCCCTCCACTTT. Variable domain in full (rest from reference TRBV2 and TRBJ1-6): EPEVTQTPSHQVTQMGQEVILRCVPISNHLYFYWYRQILGQKVEFLVSFYNNEISEKSEIFDDQFSVERPDGSNFTLKIRSTKLEDSAMYFCASSEAPGWGGNSPLHFGNGTRLTVT.

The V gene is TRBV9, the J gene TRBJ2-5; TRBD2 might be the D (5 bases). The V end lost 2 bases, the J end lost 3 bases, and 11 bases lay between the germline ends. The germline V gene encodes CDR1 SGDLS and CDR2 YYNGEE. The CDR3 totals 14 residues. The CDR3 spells CASSVTQREETQYF. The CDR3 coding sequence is TGTGCCAGCAGCGTGACCCAGAGGGAAGAGACCCAGTACTTC.

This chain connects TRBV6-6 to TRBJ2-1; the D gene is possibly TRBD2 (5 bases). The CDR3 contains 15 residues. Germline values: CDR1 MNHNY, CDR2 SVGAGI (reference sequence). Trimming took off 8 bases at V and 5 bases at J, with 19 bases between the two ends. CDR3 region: CASLFSAEVNNEQFF. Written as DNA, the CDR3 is TGTGCCAGCCTCTTCTCAGCGGAGGTCAACAATGAGCAGTTCTTC.

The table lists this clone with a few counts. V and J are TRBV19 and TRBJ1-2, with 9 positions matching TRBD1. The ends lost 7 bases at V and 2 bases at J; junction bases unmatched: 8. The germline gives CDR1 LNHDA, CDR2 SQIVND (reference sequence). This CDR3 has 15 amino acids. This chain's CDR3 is CASIAPGTGNYGYTF. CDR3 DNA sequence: TGTGCCAGTATCGCGCCCGGGACAGGGAACTATGGCTACACCTTC.

DNA for the CDR3: TGTGCCAGCAGCCAAGATTGGGGCATGAACACTGAAGCTTTCTTT. This gives the protein CASSQDWGMNTEAFF. The rearrangement uses TRBV3-1 (or the pseudogene TRBV3-2) and TRBJ1-1; D is perhaps TRBD1 (5 bases). The CDR3 runs 15 residues. Germline V gene data show CDR1 as LGHDT and CDR2 as YNNKEL (reference sequence). Trimming stripped 0 bases from V and 0 bases from J, with 8 bases between.

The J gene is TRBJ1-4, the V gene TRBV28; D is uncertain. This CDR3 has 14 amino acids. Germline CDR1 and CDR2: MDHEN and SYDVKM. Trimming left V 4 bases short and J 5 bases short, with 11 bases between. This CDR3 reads CASSYGLLNEKLFF. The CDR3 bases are TGTGCCAGCAGTTACGGTCTACTAAATGAAAAACTGTTTTTT.

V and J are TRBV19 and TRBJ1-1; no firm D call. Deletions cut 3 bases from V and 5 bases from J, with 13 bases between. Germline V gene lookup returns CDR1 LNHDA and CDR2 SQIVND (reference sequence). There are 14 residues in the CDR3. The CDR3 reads CASSIWGAGTEAFF. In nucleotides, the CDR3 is TGTGCCAGTAGTATCTGGGGTGCGGGGACTGAAGCTTTCTTT.

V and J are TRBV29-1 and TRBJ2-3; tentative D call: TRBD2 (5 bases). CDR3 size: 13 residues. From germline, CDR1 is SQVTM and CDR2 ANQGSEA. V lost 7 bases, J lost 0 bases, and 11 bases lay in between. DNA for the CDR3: TGCAGCGGGCGGCTAGCTAGCACAGATACGCAGTATTTT. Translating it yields CSGRLASTDTQYF.

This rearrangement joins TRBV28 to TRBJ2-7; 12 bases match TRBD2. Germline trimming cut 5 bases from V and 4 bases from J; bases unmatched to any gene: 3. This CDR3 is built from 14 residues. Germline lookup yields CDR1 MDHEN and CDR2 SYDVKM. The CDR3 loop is CASSLAGGLYEQYF. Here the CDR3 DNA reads TGTGCCAGCAGTCTAGCGGGAGGGCTATACGAGCAGTACTTC. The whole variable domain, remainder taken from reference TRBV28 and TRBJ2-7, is DVKVTQSSRYLVKRTGEKVFLECVQDMDHENMFWYRQDPGLGLRLIYFSYDVKMKEKGDIPEGYSVSREKKERFSLILESASTNQTSMYLCASSLAGGLYEQYFGPGTRLTVT.

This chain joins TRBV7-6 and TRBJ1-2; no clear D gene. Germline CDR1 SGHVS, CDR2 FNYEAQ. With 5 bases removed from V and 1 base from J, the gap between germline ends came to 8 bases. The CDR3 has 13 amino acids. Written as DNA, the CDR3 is TGTGCCAGCAGCCCCGGACTTAACTATGGCTACACCTTC. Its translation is CASSPGLNYGYTF.

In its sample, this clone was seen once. CDR3 in amino acids: CATSRGRNYGYTF. The CDR3 DNA follows: TGTGCCACCAGCAGGGGGAGGAACTATGGCTACACCTTC. The chain recombines TRBV15 with TRBJ1-2; D not resolved. The germline gives CDR1 LNHNV, CDR2 YYDKDF (reference sequence). This CDR3 has 13 amino acids. V was shortened by 3 bases and J by 2 bases, with 7 bases between the two germline ends. The whole variable domain, filled in from reference TRBV15 and TRBJ1-2, reads DAMVIQNPRYQVTQFGKPVTLSCSQTLNHNVMYWYQQKSSQAPKLLFHYYDKDFNNEADTPDNFQSRRPNTSFCFLDIRSPGLGDTAMYLCATSRGRNYGYTFGSGTRLTVV.

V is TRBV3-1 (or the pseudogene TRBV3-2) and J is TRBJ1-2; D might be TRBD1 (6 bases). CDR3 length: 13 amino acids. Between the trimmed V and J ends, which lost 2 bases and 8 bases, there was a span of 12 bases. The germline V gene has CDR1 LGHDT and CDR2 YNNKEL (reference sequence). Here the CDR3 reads CASSQRAGDGYTF. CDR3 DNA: TGTGCCAGCAGCCAACGAGCAGGGGACGGCTACACCTTC.

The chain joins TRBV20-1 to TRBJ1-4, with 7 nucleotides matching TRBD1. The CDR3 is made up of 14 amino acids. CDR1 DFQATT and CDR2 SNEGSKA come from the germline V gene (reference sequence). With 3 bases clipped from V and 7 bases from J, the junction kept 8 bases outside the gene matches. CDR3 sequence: CSASGGGSGEKLFF. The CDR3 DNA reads TGCAGTGCTAGTGGAGGGGGCAGCGGTGAAAAACTGTTTTTT.

The CDR3 region is CASSSTLYNQPQHF. CDR3 DNA: TGTGCCAGCAGCTCGACCCTTTACAATCAGCCCCAGCATTTT. The chain has TRBV5-8 and TRBJ1-5; D remains ambiguous. Germline-derived CDR1 and CDR2 are SGHTS and YDEGEE. Between the trimmed V and J ends, which lost 3 bases and 3 bases, there was a span of 10 bases. This CDR3 spans 14 amino acids.

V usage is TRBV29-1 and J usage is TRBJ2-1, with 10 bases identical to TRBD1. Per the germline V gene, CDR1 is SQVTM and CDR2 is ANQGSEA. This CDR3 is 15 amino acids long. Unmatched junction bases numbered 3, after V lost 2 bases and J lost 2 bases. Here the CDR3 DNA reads TGCAGCGTTGAAAAAGGGACAGGGGCCTACAATGAGCAGTTCTTC. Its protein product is CSVEKGTGAYNEQFF.

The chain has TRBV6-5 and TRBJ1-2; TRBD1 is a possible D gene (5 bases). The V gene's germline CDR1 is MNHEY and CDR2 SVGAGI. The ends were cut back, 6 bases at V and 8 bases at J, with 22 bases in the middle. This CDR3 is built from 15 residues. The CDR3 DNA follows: TGTGCCAGCAGGGATTTGAGGACAACCGTGGGAGGCTACACCTTC. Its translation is CASRDLRTTVGGYTF.

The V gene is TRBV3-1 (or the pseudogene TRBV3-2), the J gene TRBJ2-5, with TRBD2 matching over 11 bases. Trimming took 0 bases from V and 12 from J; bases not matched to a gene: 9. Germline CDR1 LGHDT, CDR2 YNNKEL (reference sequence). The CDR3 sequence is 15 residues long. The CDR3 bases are TGTGCCAGCAGCCAAGATGGGGCTAGCGGGGGGCTTGAGTACTTC. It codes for CASSQDGASGGLEYF.

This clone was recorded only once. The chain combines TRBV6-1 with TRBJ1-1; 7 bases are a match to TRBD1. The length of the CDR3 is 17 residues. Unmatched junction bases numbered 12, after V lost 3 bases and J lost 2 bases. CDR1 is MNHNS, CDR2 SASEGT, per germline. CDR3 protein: CASSDTPFTGVNTEAFF. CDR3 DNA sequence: TGTGCCAGCAGTGATACCCCCTTTACAGGGGTAAACACTGAAGCTTTCTTT.